A single sample gave rise to the 18 T cell receptor beta chains below, sequenced in a study of blood T cell repertoires in COVID-19. Clones were read by immunoSEQ multiplex PCR, and TCRdb kept only the in-frame ones, dropping some. The sample records around 120,000 clones, around 91% being singletons. The specimen was peripheral blood. These receptors all stem from an older woman with COVID-19, enrolled during active disease.

J is TRBJ1-1 and V is TRBV7-9, with D perhaps TRBD1 (6 bases). CDR1 SEHNR and CDR2 FQNEAQ come from the germline V gene (reference sequence). With 3 bases removed from V and 2 bases from J, the gap between germline ends came to 16 bases. The CDR3 consists of 16 residues. This CDR3 is CASSFFPTRGNTEAFF. CDR3 DNA sequence: TGTGCCAGCAGCTTTTTCCCGACCAGGGGCAACACTGAAGCTTTCTTT.

The rearrangement links TRBV5-1 to TRBJ1-3, with 8 bases that match TRBD1. CDR3 length: 16 residues. Per germline, CDR1 SGHRS and CDR2 YFSETQ. V was pared by 0 bases and J by 0 bases, with 2 bases of the junction left unmatched. CDR3 loop: CASSLGTGSSGNTIYF. CDR3 in DNA: TGCGCCAGCAGCTTGGGGACAGGGTCCTCTGGAAACACCATATATTTT.

J is TRBJ2-2 and V is TRBV7-9; D possibly corresponds to TRBD2 (6 bases). The CDR3 runs to 16 residues. Per germline, CDR1 SEHNR and CDR2 FQNEAQ (reference sequence). Trimming pared 2 bases from V and 0 bases from J, leaving 10 bases between. The CDR3 protein is CASSLWGDANTGELFF. The DNA for the CDR3 is TGTGCCAGCAGCTTATGGGGGGACGCGAACACCGGGGAGCTGTTTTTT.

This clone was seen more than once but under ten times. J is TRBJ2-2 and V is TRBV4-3; 11 bases fit TRBD2. The V segment lost 4 bases and the J segment 5 bases; nucleotides outside the gene matches: 0. The CDR3 is 14 amino acids. The V gene's germline CDR1 is LGHNA and CDR2 YSLEER. CDR3 DNA: TGCGCCAGCAGCCTAGCGGGGGGGACCGGGGAGCTGTTTTTT. It yields the protein CASSLAGGTGELFF.

The chain carries TRBV4-1 and TRBJ2-4; 11 nucleotides match TRBD1. CDR3 size: 15 residues. The germline CDR1 and CDR2 sequences are MGHRA and YSYEKL. After removal of 1 base from V and 7 bases from J, the junction contained 3 bases not matched to a gene. The CDR3: CASSQGGQGGNIQYF. The CDR3, as DNA: TGCGCCAGCAGCCAAGGGGGACAGGGGGGTAACATTCAGTACTTC.

The genes are TRBV5-5 and TRBJ2-5, with 10 bases matching TRBD2. The CDR3 contains 15 residues. The ends lost 5 bases at V and 5 bases at J; junction bases unmatched: 9. Germline V CDR1 and CDR2: SGHKS, YYEKEE (reference sequence). The CDR3 region has the DNA TGTGCCAGCAGAGTCTCCGGGACTAGCGACGAGACCCAGTACTTC. Encoded protein: CASRVSGTSDETQYF.

This clone was seen more than once but under ten times. The chain carries TRBV4-2 and TRBJ2-5, with 8 bases that match TRBD2. This CDR3 comprises 16 residues. Germline CDR1 is LGHNA and CDR2 is YNFKEQ. The V gene end was trimmed by 2 bases and the J gene end by 3 bases; junction bases not matched to a gene: 8. CDR3 sequence: CASSQREGLGEETQYF. The CDR3 DNA is TGTGCCAGCAGCCAAAGAGAGGGACTAGGGGAAGAGACCCAGTACTTC.

V usage is TRBV19 and J usage is TRBJ2-5; TRBD2 agrees at 9 bases. Germline V gene sequence: CDR1 LNHDA, CDR2 SQIVND (reference sequence). CDR3 length equals 17 residues. Trimming cost V 5 bases and J 2 bases; bases outside gene matches: 12. The DNA for the CDR3 is TGTGCCAGTAGTGTCAGACTAGCGGCCATGGGACAAGAGACCCAGTACTTC. Translation: CASSVRLAAMGQETQYF. The whole variable domain, remainder taken from reference TRBV19 and TRBJ2-5, is DGGITQSPKYLFRKEGQNVTLSCEQNLNHDAMYWYRQDPGQGLRLIYYSQIVNDFQKGDIAEGYSVSREKKESFPLTVTSAQKNPTAFYLCASSVRLAAMGQETQYFGPGTRLLVL.

The genes are TRBV18 and TRBJ1-1; D may be TRBD1 (6 bases). The germline V gene has CDR1 KGHSH and CDR2 LQKENI. The CDR3 sequence is 15 residues long. Trimming shortened V by 2 bases and J by 0 bases, and 10 bases separated the two germline ends. DNA of the CDR3: TGTGCCAGCTCACCATCCGGACAGATGAACACTGAAGCTTTCTTT. It specifies CASSPSGQMNTEAFF. The full variable domain, completed using reference TRBV18 and TRBJ1-1, is NAGVMQNPRHLVRRRGQEARLRCSPMKGHSHVYWYRQLPEEGLKFMVYLQKENIIDESGMPKERFSAEFPKEGPSILRIQQVVRGDSAAYFCASSPSGQMNTEAFFGQGTRLTVV.

At least ten counts were recorded for this clone. The genes are TRBV5-5 and TRBJ1-5; D call uncertain. CDR3 length: 15 residues. The germline V gene encodes CDR1 SGHKS and CDR2 YYEKEE (reference sequence). The germline V and J ends were trimmed by 4 bases and 7 bases, with 18 bases remaining between them. The CDR3 here is CASSHNGEGWQPQHF. CDR3 DNA sequence: TGTGCCAGCAGCCACAACGGGGAAGGTTGGCAGCCCCAGCATTTT.

V gene TRBV21-1 combines with J gene TRBJ1-1; TRBD1 was called by the table and not checked on the DNA. TRBV21-1 is recorded as a pseudogene. The CDR3 sequence is 17 residues long. The CDR3, as DNA: TGTGCCAGCAGCAAAGGAGCAAACAGGGACCCTAACACTGAAGCTTTCTTT. It translates to CASSKGANRDPNTEAFF.

The chain couples TRBV6-6 to TRBJ2-7, with 13 bases fitting TRBD2. The CDR3 totals 17 residues. V shed 5 bases, J shed 0 bases, and the junction held 7 bases outside the gene matches. Germline V gene data show CDR1 as MNHNY and CDR2 as SVGAGI (reference sequence). CDR3 protein: CASSPRTSGGPSYEQYF. CDR3 DNA: TGTGCCAGCAGTCCTAGGACTAGCGGGGGTCCCTCCTACGAGCAGTACTTC.

The chain joins TRBV10-3 to TRBJ1-6; no clear D. The germline V gene encodes CDR1 ENHRY and CDR2 SYGVKD. Deletions cut 3 bases from V and 2 bases from J, with 8 bases between. The CDR3 loop spans 15 amino acids. The DNA for the CDR3 is TGTGCCATCAGTGACAGAAACCCCTATAATTCACCCCTCCACTTT. This encodes CAISDRNPYNSPLHF.

The gene calls are TRBV30 and TRBJ1-6; 7 bases match TRBD1. V was clipped by 2 bases and J by 7 bases; unmatched bases: 2. CDR3 length: 13 amino acids. From germline, CDR1 is GTSNPN and CDR2 SVGIG (reference sequence). CDR3 coding DNA: TGTGCCTGGAGTCCGGGACAGAATTCACCCCTCCACTTT. Translated: CAWSPGQNSPLHF.

V usage is TRBV9 and J usage is TRBJ2-1; D gene uncertain. The germline CDR1 and CDR2 sequences are SGDLS and YYNGEE. The CDR3 is made up of 12 amino acids. Trimming removed 4 bases from V and 11 bases from J, with 13 bases in between. Written as DNA, the CDR3 is TGTGCCAGCAGCCCCGACCCGGGTAAGCAGTTCTTC. It codes for CASSPDPGKQFF.

This clone showed up just once. This sequence joins TRBV7-2 and TRBJ2-4; 7 positions match TRBD1. The J segment lost 3 bases and the V segment lost 4 bases, leaving 9 bases of the junction unmatched. The germline gives CDR1 SGHTA, CDR2 FQGNSA. This CDR3 is built from 16 residues. The CDR3 loop is CASSSNRGVGKNIQYF. The DNA of the CDR3 is TGTGCCAGCAGCTCAAACAGGGGTGTCGGCAAAAACATTCAGTACTTC. Using reference TRBV7-2 and TRBJ2-4 for the parts outside the CDR3, the full variable domain is GAGVSQSPSNKVTEKGKDVELRCDPISGHTALYWYRQSLGQGLEFLIYFQGNSAPDKSGLPSDRFSAERTGGSVSTLTIQRTQQEDSAVYLCASSSNRGVGKNIQYFGAGTRLSVL.

For the CDR3, the DNA is TGTGCCATCAGAACAGGGCGGGTAGGCTATGGCTACACCTTC. Translation gives CAIRTGRVGYGYTF. V gene TRBV10-3 combines with J gene TRBJ1-2; possibly TRBD1 for D (6 bases). The CDR3 consists of 14 residues. The germline V gene has CDR1 ENHRY and CDR2 SYGVKD. The V gene lost 6 bases and the J gene lost 4 bases, with 15 bases spanning the gap.

The chain combines TRBV6-5 with TRBJ1-1, with D perhaps TRBD1 (5 bases). In germline, CDR1 is MNHEY, CDR2 SVGAGI. The CDR3 is 15 amino acids. V was cut by 6 bases and J by 5 bases, with 19 bases left in between. CDR3 protein: CASSYRQIPRTEAFF. The CDR3 DNA reads TGTGCCAGCAGCTACCGACAGATTCCCAGGACTGAAGCTTTCTTT.